This T cell receptor (beta chain) originates from a study of control samples from healthy donors and cancer patients. Here immunoSEQ multiplex PCR was the method, and the copy in TCRdb shows in-frame clones only, minus some. The repertoire holds some 130,000 clones, about 90% seen once, with approximately 2% in the top ten. Germline V gene data show CDR1 as MGHRA and CDR2 as YSYEKL. The CDR3 loop spans 16 amino acids. The V segment lost 4 bases and the J segment 3 bases; nucleotides outside the gene matches: 6. The sequenced material came from blood. V usage is TRBV4-1 and J usage is TRBJ1-3; TRBD1 matches at 10 bases. This TCR was recovered from a woman aged 45-59 years in good health. This chain's CDR3 is CASSLTGGLGGNTIYF. In nucleotides, the CDR3 is TGCGCCAGCAGCCTGACAGGGGGCTTGGGTGGAAACACCATATATTTT.